This TCR beta chain was sequenced in a study of blood T cell repertoires in COVID-19 (dated by TCRdb to the early 2020s). Broadly, across the study: Samples from collaborators originated in the United States, Italy and Spain and spanned both the acute and convalescent phases of COVID-19. The repertoires were made available in a free public database intended to serve as a resource for research on the immune response to SARS-CoV-2. The dataset comprised deeply sampled blood TCRbeta repertoires from subjects exposed to, actively infected with, or recovered from COVID-19. The samples were drawn from two sources: the first 160 participants of the ongoing ImmuneRACE study, and 950 to 1,500 subjects contributed by 6 global collaborators. A de-identified subject ID, COVID-19 status, age in years and sex were almost always included in the sample metadata. Where HLA class I and class II types were available, the types were taken from metadata supplied by the sample provider, not from assay-based typing. The prospective study material was composed of cDNA or gDNA derived from T cells, B-cell-depleted T cells, or PBMCs.

Worth noting for this clone: Its antigen specificity is not known. No much larger clonotype is one base removed from it; base qualities were not supplied.

A second Seattle source provided samples from volunteer blood donors who had recovered from COVID-19. The collaborating institutions used their own protocols to collect whole blood in K2EDTA tubes. For TCRbeta analysis, collaborators shipped samples in one of three forms: frozen whole blood, isolated PBMCs, or DNA extracted from either of those sample types. Study-level results and caveats: The quantity of clinical and demographic metadata differed by source and by participant and was supplied without curation.

The immunoSEQ Assay, a bias-controlled multiplex PCR, was used to amplify TCRbeta CDR3 regions from genomic DNA. In the paper's pipeline: Nucleated cell counts per sample were estimated from amplification of reference gene primers within the assay. Sequence reads were collapsed and filtered to measure the absolute abundance of every unique TCRbeta CDR3 rearrangement. For each sample, productive Simpson clonality was calculated as the square root of Simpson's diversity index over productive rearrangements. This is the immuneACCESS table as TCRdb keeps it, with only in-frame sequences that have V and J called. A part of the clones is gone; compared with another copy, unresolved V genes explain less than half, and the rest is unexplained. V, J and clone size reflect that table, while D and trimming were determined from the DNA. Here the sample has 230,000 or so clones; nearly 90% occur a single time. The ten largest account for 4.6% of the sample.

Via the germline V gene, CDR1 is MNHEY and CDR2 SVGAGI. The CDR3 runs 14 amino acids, cysteine and phenylalanine included. Only CDR3 DNA remains: 42 bases, in frame from the first base. V loses 0 bases of germline sequence and J loses 5 bases, and the interval between the two ends is 10 bases. Here the chain combines TRBV6-5 and TRBJ1-1; possibly the D gene is TRBD1, per 5 matching bases. This receptor was identified in a woman aged 40 to 55 who had recovered from COVID-19. The sequencing input was peripheral blood. The CDR3 amino acid sequence is: CASSYSWEGTEAFF. In nucleotide form, the sequence is TGTGCCAGCAGTTACTCGTGGGAGGGGACTGAAGCTTTCTTT.